The rows below give T cell receptor beta chains drawn from one sample of a study of CXCR3-negative and CXCR3-positive naive CD8 T cells. TCRdb re-called the 5' RACE reads, yielding one record per CDR3 amino acid sequence without DNA. The sample's table shows 45,000 to 70,000 distinct CDR3 sequences. Sequenced: memory CD8+ T cells from blood. Every receptor here comes from a human donor in good health. Some clones in this sample may be carry-over from other donors' samples. CDR3s include the opening cysteine and the closing phenylalanine or tryptophan.

v_gene: TRBV12-3/TRBV12-4; j_gene: TRBJ2-1; len: 12; CDR3aa: CASSPGDSEQFF
v_gene: TRBV7-9; j_gene: TRBJ1-1; len: 15; CDR3aa: CASSGTGLPLSEAFF
v_gene: TRBV14; j_gene: TRBJ2-1; len: 15; CDR3aa: CASSQVAGGHIEQFF
v_gene: TRBV29-1; j_gene: TRBJ2-7; len: 14; CDR3aa: CSVEGGQNSYEQYF
v_gene: TRBV29-1; j_gene: TRBJ2-1; len: 12; CDR3aa: CSVEVDRAEQFF
v_gene: TRBV4-2; j_gene: TRBJ2-7; len: 15; CDR3aa: CASSQDSGASYEQYF
v_gene: TRBV28; j_gene: TRBJ2-5; len: 15; CDR3aa: CASSFRQGNQETQYF
v_gene: TRBV29-1; j_gene: TRBJ2-7; len: 12; CDR3aa: CSVEAASYEQYF
v_gene: TRBV6-5; j_gene: TRBJ2-7; len: 14; CDR3aa: CASSRRGLAYEQYF
v_gene: TRBV29-1; j_gene: TRBJ2-7; len: 17; CDR3aa: CSVEEYGGTGMTYEQYF
v_gene: TRBV29-1; j_gene: TRBJ2-2; len: 13; CDR3aa: CSVRQPNTGELFF
v_gene: TRBV6-4; j_gene: TRBJ1-1; len: 15; CDR3aa: CASSASTGENTEAFF
v_gene: TRBV10-3; j_gene: TRBJ2-7; len: 17; CDR3aa: CAISEIESGGESYEQYF
v_gene: TRBV6-4; j_gene: TRBJ2-2; len: 16; CDR3aa: CASSTEAGGSTGELFF
v_gene: TRBV29-1; j_gene: TRBJ1-1; len: 16; CDR3aa: CSVEDLFLVGNTEAFF
v_gene: TRBV7-9; j_gene: TRBJ2-5; len: 11; CDR3aa: CASSSRETQYF
v_gene: TRBV4-3; j_gene: TRBJ1-1; len: 15; CDR3aa: CASSQDRVGNTEAFF
v_gene: TRBV14; j_gene: TRBJ2-7; len: 14; CDR3aa: CASSQGHSGYEQYF
v_gene: TRBV4-1; j_gene: TRBJ2-7; len: 16; CDR3aa: CASSQYAGTQSYEQYF
v_gene: TRBV7-2; j_gene: TRBJ2-7; len: 15; CDR3aa: CASSWGGLSSYEQYF
v_gene: TRBV7-9; j_gene: TRBJ1-1; len: 12; CDR3aa: CASSLSNTEAFF
v_gene: TRBV9; j_gene: TRBJ1-1; len: 13; CDR3aa: CASSVGQGTEAFF
v_gene: TRBV12-3/TRBV12-4; j_gene: TRBJ2-1; len: 12; CDR3aa: CASSLRYNEQFF
v_gene: TRBV21-1; j_gene: TRBJ2-3; len: 16; CDR3aa: CASSSRTDLGTDTQYF
v_gene: TRBV13; j_gene: TRBJ2-5; len: 14; CDR3aa: CASSFLAGEETQYF
v_gene: TRBV9; j_gene: TRBJ2-7; len: 15; CDR3aa: CASSVETGASYEQYF
v_gene: TRBV4-2; j_gene: TRBJ2-1; len: 16; CDR3aa: CASSPRLAGSYNERFF
v_gene: TRBV6-6; j_gene: TRBJ2-4; len: 12; CDR3aa: CASSGAKNIQYF
v_gene: TRBV20-1; j_gene: TRBJ2-2; len: 14; CDR3aa: CSAKGTRGTGELFF
v_gene: TRBV12-3/TRBV12-4; j_gene: TRBJ2-5; len: 12; CDR3aa: CASSPASGTQYF
v_gene: TRBV7-2; j_gene: TRBJ1-6; len: 12; CDR3aa: CASSSLGSPLHF
v_gene: TRBV29-1; j_gene: TRBJ2-2; len: 13; CDR3aa: CSVHPYRSGELFF
v_gene: TRBV20-1; j_gene: TRBJ2-2; len: 17; CDR3aa: CSARVPGAYANTGELFF
v_gene: TRBV6-1; j_gene: TRBJ2-1; len: 17; CDR3aa: CASSPETSGGGYNEQFF
v_gene: TRBV27; j_gene: TRBJ2-1; len: 14; CDR3aa: CASSPRGPYNEQFF
v_gene: TRBV7-9; j_gene: TRBJ2-7; len: 13; CDR3aa: CASSRGQNYEQYF
v_gene: TRBV7-8; j_gene: TRBJ2-4; len: 16; CDR3aa: CASSYDRVGAKNIQYF
v_gene: TRBV7-2; j_gene: TRBJ2-1; len: 14; CDR3aa: CASSADIGAAEQFF